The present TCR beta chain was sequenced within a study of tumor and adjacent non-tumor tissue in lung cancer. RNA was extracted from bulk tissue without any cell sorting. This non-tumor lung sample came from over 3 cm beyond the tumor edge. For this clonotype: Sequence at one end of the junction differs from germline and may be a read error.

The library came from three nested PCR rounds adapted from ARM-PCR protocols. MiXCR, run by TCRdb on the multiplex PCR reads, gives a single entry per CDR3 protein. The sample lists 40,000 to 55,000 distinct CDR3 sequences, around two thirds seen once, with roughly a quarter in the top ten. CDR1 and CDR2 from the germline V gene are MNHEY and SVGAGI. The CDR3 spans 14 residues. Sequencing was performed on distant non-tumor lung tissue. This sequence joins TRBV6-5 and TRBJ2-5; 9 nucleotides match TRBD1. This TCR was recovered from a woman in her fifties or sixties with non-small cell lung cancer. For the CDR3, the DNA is TGTGCTAGCAGTCAGACAGGGGGTCAAAAGACCCAATACTTC. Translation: CASSQTGGQKTQYF.